This T cell receptor (beta chain) was captured by sequencing in a study of T cell repertoires in cytomegalovirus infection. Findings of the study overall: HLA-C-restricted TCR beta clonotypes specific for CMV led the ex vivo response.

Regarding this clonotype: Its matching antigen is unknown. Because the CDR3 is missing its conserved closing phenylalanine or tryptophan, this is likely a read error.

Trimming removed 3 bases from V and 8 bases from J, with 11 bases in between. The germline V gene has CDR1 SQVTM and CDR2 ANQGSEA. CDR3 length: 12 residues. TCRdb reanalysed the reads using MiXCR and keeps one entry per CDR3 protein. This sample has about 450,000 distinct CDR3 sequences, with under 40% found just once. The chain joins TRBV29-1 to TRBJ2-1; D possibly corresponds to TRBD1 (5 bases). This receptor was taken from a human donor in good health (CMV status not recorded). Some clones in this sample may be carry-over from other donors' samples. The specimen was PBMCs. The chain's CDR3 is CSVDIRGHEQFL. The CDR3 bases are TGCAGCGTTGATATAAGGGGCCATGAGCAGTTCTTA.